This paragraph covers one TCR beta chain sequence. Antigen unknown. These data come from a study of T-cell memory formation after mild COVID-19. Study results and caveats: Clones that contracted from day 15 to 85 had balanced CD4/CD8; later expanders were CD4+ biased.

TCRdb reanalysed the 5' RACE reads using MiXCR and keeps one entry per CDR3 protein. This sample has 250,000 to 350,000 distinct CDR3 sequences, with roughly a fifth found just once. Trimming cost V 1 base and J 2 bases; bases outside gene matches: 4. The CDR3 covers 15 residues. Germline assignment: CDR1 MGHRA and CDR2 YSYEKL. The chain couples TRBV4-1 to TRBJ2-7; 8 bases fit TRBD1. The sequence was obtained from a man aged 18 to 29 who had mild COVID-19 (a few samples of this study predate the infection). Cell type and time point are not known. Sequencing was performed on PBMCs or a T cell subset sorted from them (not recorded which). CDR3 sequence reads: CASSQVPGQAYEQYF. In DNA, the CDR3 is TGCGCCAGCAGCCAAGTTCCGGGACAGGCCTACGAGCAGTACTTC.